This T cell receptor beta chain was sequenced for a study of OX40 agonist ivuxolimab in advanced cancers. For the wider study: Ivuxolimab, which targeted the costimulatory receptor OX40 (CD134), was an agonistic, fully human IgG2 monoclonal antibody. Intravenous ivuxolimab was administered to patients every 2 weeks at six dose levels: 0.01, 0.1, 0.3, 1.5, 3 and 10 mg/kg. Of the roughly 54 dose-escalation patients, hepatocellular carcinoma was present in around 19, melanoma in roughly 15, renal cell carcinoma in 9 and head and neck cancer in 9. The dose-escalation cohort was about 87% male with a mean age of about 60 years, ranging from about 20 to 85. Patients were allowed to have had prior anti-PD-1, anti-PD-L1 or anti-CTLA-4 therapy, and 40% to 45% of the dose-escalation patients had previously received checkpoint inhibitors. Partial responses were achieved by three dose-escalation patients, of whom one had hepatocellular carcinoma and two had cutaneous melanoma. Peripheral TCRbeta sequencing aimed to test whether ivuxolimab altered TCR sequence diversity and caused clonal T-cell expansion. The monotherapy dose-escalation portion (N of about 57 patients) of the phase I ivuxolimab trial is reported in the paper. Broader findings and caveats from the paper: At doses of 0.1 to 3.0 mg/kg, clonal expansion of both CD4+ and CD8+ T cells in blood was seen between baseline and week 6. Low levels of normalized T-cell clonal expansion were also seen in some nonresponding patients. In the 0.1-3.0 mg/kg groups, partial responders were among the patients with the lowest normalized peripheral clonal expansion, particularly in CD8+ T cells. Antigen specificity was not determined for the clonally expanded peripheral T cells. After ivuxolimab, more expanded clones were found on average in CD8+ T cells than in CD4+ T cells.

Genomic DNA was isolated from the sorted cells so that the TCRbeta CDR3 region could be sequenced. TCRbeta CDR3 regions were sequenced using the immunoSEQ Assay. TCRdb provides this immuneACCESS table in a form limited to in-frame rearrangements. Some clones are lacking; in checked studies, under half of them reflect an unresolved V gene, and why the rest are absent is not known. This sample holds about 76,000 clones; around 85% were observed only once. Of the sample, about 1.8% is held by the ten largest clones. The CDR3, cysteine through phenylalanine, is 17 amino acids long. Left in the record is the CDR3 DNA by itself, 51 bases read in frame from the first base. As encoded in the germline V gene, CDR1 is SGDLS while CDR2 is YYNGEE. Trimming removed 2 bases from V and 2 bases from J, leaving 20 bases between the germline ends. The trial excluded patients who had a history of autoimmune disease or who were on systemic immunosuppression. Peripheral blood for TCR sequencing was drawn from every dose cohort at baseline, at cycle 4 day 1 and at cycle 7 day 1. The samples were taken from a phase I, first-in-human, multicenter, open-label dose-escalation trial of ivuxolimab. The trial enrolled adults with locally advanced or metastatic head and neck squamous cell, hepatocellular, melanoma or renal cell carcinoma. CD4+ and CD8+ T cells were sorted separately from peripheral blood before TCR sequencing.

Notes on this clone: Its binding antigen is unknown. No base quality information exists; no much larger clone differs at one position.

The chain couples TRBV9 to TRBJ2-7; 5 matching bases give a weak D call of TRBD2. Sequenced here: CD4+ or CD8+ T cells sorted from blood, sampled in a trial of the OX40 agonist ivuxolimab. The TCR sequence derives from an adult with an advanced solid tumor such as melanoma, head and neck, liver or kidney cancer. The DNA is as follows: TGTGCCAGCAGCGTTGGCGTGAGAGGGAGAACCCCCTACGAGCAGTACTTC. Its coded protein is CASSVGVRGRTPYEQYF.